The 13 T cell receptor beta chains given below trace back to one sample, sequenced in a study of early T cells in non-severe SARS-CoV-2 infection. A single record per CDR3 protein comes from TCRdb applying MiXCR to the 5' RACE reads. The table records about 50,000 distinct CDR3 sequences, around a tenth of them present only once. The source material was whole blood, sampled at baseline. The source is an adult who was a healthcare worker with PCR-confirmed SARS-CoV-2 infection or an uninfected control (not recorded which).

This clonotype turned up a few times. The chain carries TRBV14 and TRBJ1-2; 8 bases line up with TRBD1. The CDR3 is 15 residues long. Trimming at V came to 5 bases and at J to 4 bases, leaving 9 bases not matched to a gene. CDR1 is SGHDN and CDR2 is FVKESK in the germline V gene. CDR3 nucleotides: TGTGCCAGCAGCGCGGCCCTCACAGGGGGCTATGGCTACACCTTC. It yields the protein CASSAALTGGYGYTF.

At least ten counts were recorded for this clonotype. The V and J genes are TRBV7-2 and TRBJ1-3; D not resolved. The germline V gene has CDR1 SGHTA and CDR2 FQGNSA. V was shortened by 0 bases and J by 8 bases, with 8 bases between the two germline ends. The CDR3 extends over 13 amino acids. CDR3 protein: CASSLAGRDTIYF. CDR3 nucleotides: TGTGCCAGCAGCTTAGCAGGGCGGGACACCATATATTTT.

Many counts were recorded for this clonotype. CDR3 residues: CASTKIGLTSTDTQYF. The CDR3 DNA sequence: TGTGCCAGCACCAAGATAGGATTGACTAGCACAGATACGCAGTATTTT. V gene TRBV21-1 combines with J gene TRBJ2-3. TRBV21-1 counts as a pseudogene. The CDR3 loop spans 16 amino acids.

This clonotype was detected a few times. The genes are TRBV11-2 and TRBJ2-2; the D gene is possibly TRBD1 (6 bases). The CDR3 has 14 amino acids. Germline CDR1 reads SGHAT; CDR2 reads FQNNGV. The V gene lost 5 bases and the J gene lost 9 bases, with 16 bases spanning the gap. The CDR3 is CASSQSPGERELFF. As DNA, the CDR3 is TGTGCCAGCAGCCAAAGCCCAGGGGAGAGGGAGCTGTTTTTT.

This clonotype was seen at least ten times. This chain's CDR3 is CASSQSTGGNTGELFF. The CDR3 DNA follows: TGTGCCAGCAGCCAAAGTACAGGGGGAAACACCGGGGAGCTGTTTTTT. The chain uses TRBV3-1 and TRBJ2-2; 8 bases are shared with TRBD1. CDR1 and CDR2 (germline): LGHDT, YNNKEL (reference sequence). V lost 2 bases to trimming and J lost 2 bases; unmatched junction nucleotides: 4. The CDR3 extends over 16 amino acids.

The chain combines TRBV11-2 with TRBJ1-4, with a weak D call TRBD1 (5 bases). This CDR3 spans 15 amino acids. V lost 5 bases, J lost 6 bases, and 16 bases lay in between. Germline CDR1 reads SGHAT; CDR2 reads FQNNGV. CDR3 region: CASSPGGRADEKLFF. As DNA, the CDR3 is TGTGCCAGCAGCCCCGGGGGACGGGCGGATGAAAAACTGTTTTTT. Complete variable domain (other parts from reference TRBV11-2 and TRBJ1-4): EAGVAQSPRYKIIEKRQSVAFWCNPISGHATLYWYQQILGQGPKLLIQFQNNGVVDDSQLPKDRFSAERLKGVDSTLKIQPAKLEDSAVYLCASSPGGRADEKLFFGSGTQLSVL.

This clonotype appeared a few times. The J gene is TRBJ1-6, the V gene TRBV6-1; D is ambiguous. CDR3 length: 13 residues. The germline CDR1 and CDR2 sequences are MNHNS and SASEGT. V was trimmed by 8 bases and J by 5 bases, leaving 10 bases between them. The CDR3 bases are TGTGCCAGCGGCCCTCCCAATAATTCACCCCTCCACTTT. This sequence encodes CASGPPNNSPLHF.

This clonotype was picked up a small number of times. The chain carries TRBV6-5 and TRBJ2-2, with D tentatively TRBD2 (5 bases). The CDR3 is 13 amino acids. Germline CDR1 reads MNHEY; CDR2 reads SVGAGI. The germline V and J ends were trimmed by 6 bases and 4 bases, with 9 bases remaining between them. The CDR3 reads CASRRASTGELFF. The CDR3, as DNA: TGTGCCAGCAGGAGGGCGAGCACCGGGGAGCTGTTTTTT.

The chain is built from TRBV7-9 and TRBJ1-4; 9 bases agree with TRBD1. The CDR3 has 16 amino acids. The germline V gene has CDR1 SEHNR and CDR2 FQNEAQ (reference sequence). V gave up 5 bases and J gave up 8 bases; unmatched junction bases: 12. The CDR3 loop is CASSERQGELWEKLFF. The CDR3, as DNA: TGTGCCAGCAGCGAACGACAGGGGGAGTTATGGGAAAAACTGTTTTTT.

This clonotype was detected only a few times. V and J are TRBV10-1 and TRBJ2-7; tentatively, D is TRBD2 (6 bases). Germline V gene sequence: CDR1 WNHNN, CDR2 SYGVQD (reference sequence). CDR3 length: 13 amino acids. The V end lost 5 bases, the J end lost 5 bases, and 13 bases lay between the germline ends. CDR3 in DNA: TGCGCCAGCAGTCGGGGGACGGAGGACGAGCAGTACTTC. This codes for CASSRGTEDEQYF.

This clonotype was counted ten times or more. The chain combines TRBV20-1 with TRBJ2-1, with D possibly being TRBD1 (5 bases). The length of the CDR3 is 14 residues. Per germline, CDR1 DFQATT and CDR2 SNEGSKA (reference sequence). V lost 3 bases and J lost 2, with 11 bases in between. The CDR3 bases are TGCAGTGCTAGGGGCAGGGCGGCCTACAATGAGCAGTTCTTC. Translation: CSARGRAAYNEQFF.

This clonotype appeared a few times. This CDR3 is CASRIGTNYGYTF. CDR3 in DNA: TGTGCCAGCAGGATCGGAACTAACTATGGCTACACCTTC. The chain is built from TRBV28 and TRBJ1-2, with D unclear. CDR1 is MDHEN and CDR2 is SYDVKM in the germline V gene. The length of the CDR3 is 13 residues. V lost 6 bases to trimming and J lost 0 bases, with 8 bases between them.

This clonotype came up many times. This sequence joins TRBV5-6 and TRBJ1-1; 8 bases agree with TRBD1. Germline loops: CDR1 SGHDT, CDR2 YYEEEE. This CDR3 has 15 residues. After removal of 3 bases from V and 4 bases from J, the junction contained 8 bases not matched to a gene. In nucleotides, the CDR3 is TGTGCCAGCAGCTCCCGACAGGGGCCGCGCACTGAAGCTTTCTTT. Translating it yields CASSSRQGPRTEAFF. Variable domain in full (rest from reference TRBV5-6 and TRBJ1-1): DAGVTQSPTHLIKTRGQQVTLRCSPKSGHDTVSWYQQALGQGPQFIFQYYEEEERQRGNFPDRFSGHQFPNYSSELNVNALLLGDSALYLCASSSRQGPRTEAFFGQGTRLTVV.